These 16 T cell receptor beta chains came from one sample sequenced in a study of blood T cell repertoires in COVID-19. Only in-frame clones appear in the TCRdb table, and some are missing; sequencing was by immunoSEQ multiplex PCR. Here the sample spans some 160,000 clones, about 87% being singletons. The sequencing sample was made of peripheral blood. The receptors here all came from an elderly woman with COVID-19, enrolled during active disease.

This chain's CDR3 is CASSQDNRGGKLFF. The DNA of the CDR3 is TGTGCCAGCAGCCAAGATAACCGGGGTGGAAAACTGTTTTTT. The chain carries TRBV3-1 (or the pseudogene TRBV3-2) and TRBJ1-4; D ambiguous. Germline V gene lookup returns CDR1 LGHDT and CDR2 YNNKEL (reference sequence). V was cut by 0 bases and J by 10 bases, with 12 bases left in between. This CDR3 is built from 14 residues.

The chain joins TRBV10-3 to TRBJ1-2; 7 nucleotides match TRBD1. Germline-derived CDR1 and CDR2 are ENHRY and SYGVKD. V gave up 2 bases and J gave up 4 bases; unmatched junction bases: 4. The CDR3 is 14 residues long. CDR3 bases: TGTGCCATCAGTGAGGGGACAGAGAGCTATGGCTACACCTTC. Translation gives CAISEGTESYGYTF.

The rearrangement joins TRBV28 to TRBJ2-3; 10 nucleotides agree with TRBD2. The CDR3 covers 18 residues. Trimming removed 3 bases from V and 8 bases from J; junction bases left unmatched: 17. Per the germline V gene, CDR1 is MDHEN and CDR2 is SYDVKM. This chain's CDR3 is CASSFAPGLAGATGTQYF. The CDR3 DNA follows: TGTGCCAGCAGTTTCGCCCCAGGCCTAGCGGGAGCCACCGGTACGCAGTATTTT.

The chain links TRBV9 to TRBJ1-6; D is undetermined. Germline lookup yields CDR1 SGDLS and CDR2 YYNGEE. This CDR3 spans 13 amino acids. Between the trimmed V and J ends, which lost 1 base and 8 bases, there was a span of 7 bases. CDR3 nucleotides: TGTGCCAGCAGCGTAACAGAATATTCACCCCTCCACTTT. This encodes CASSVTEYSPLHF.

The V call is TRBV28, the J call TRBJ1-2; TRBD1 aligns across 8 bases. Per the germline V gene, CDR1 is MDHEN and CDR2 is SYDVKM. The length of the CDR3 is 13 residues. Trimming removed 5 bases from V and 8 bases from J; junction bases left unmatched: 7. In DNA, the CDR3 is TGTGCCAGCAGTCGCTCAGGGGGCGCGGGCTACACCTTC. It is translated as CASSRSGGAGYTF.

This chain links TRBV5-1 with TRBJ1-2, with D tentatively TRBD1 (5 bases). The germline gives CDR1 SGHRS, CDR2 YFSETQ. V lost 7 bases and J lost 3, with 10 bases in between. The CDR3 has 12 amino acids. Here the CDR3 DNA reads TGCGCCAGCCGCAGGGAGGACTATGGCTACACCTTC. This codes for CASRREDYGYTF.

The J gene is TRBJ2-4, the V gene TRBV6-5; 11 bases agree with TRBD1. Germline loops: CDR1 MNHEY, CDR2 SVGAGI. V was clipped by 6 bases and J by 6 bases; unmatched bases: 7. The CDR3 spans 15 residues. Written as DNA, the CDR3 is TGTGCCAGCAGGGTAGCCGGGACAGGGGGAAACATTCAGTACTTC. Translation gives CASRVAGTGGNIQYF.

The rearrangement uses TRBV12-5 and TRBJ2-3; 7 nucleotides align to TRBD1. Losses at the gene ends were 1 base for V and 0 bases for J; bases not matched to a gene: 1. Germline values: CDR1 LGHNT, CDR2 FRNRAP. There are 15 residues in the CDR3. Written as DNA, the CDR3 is TGTGCTAGTGGTTTGGGGGGACAGAGCACAGATACGCAGTATTTT. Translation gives CASGLGGQSTDTQYF.

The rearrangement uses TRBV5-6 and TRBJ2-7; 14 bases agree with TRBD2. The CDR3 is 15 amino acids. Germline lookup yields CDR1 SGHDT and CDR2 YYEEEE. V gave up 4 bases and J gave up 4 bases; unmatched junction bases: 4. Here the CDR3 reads CASSPGLAGDYEQYF. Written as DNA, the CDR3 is TGTGCCAGCAGCCCGGGACTAGCGGGAGATTACGAGCAGTACTTC.

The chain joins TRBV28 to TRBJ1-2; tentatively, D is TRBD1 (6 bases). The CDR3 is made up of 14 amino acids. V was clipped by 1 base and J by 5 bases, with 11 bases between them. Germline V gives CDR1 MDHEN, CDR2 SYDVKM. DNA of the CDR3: TGTGCCAGCAGTTTATCCCGGACAGAGTATGGCTACACCTTC. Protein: CASSLSRTEYGYTF.

The CDR3 DNA sequence: TGTGCCAGCACAGTGGGAGGACACACCGGGGAGCTGTTTTTT. This codes for CASTVGGHTGELFF. The chain joins TRBV5-8 to TRBJ2-2; weak D call: TRBD2 (6 bases). The CDR3 consists of 14 residues. Trimming cost V 6 bases and J 3 bases, with 12 bases left between them. Germline loops: CDR1 SGHTS, CDR2 YDEGEE.

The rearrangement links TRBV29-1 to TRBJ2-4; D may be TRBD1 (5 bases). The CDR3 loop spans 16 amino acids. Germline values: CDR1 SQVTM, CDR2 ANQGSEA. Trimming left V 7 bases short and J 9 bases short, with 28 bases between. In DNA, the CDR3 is TGCAGCGCTGCACCTCCAAGCCCATTTGGGGCCCTCATTCAGTACTTC. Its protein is CSAAPPSPFGALIQYF.

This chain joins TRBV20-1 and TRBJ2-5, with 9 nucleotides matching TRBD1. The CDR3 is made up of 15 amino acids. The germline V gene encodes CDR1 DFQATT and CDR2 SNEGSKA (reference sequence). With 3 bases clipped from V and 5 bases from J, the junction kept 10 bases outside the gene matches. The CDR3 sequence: CSASPPTGGGETQYF. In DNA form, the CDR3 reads TGCAGTGCTAGTCCCCCGACAGGGGGAGGGGAGACCCAGTACTTC.

CDR3 in DNA: TGTGCCAGTAGTTCCGGGACAGGGGAAGCTGAAGCTTTCTTT. Translating gives CASSSGTGEAEAFF. The J gene is TRBJ1-1, the V gene TRBV19, with 10 bases aligning to TRBD1. CDR3 length: 14 residues. The V gene's germline CDR1 is LNHDA and CDR2 SQIVND (reference sequence). Losses at the gene ends were 5 bases for V and 6 bases for J; bases not matched to a gene: 6.

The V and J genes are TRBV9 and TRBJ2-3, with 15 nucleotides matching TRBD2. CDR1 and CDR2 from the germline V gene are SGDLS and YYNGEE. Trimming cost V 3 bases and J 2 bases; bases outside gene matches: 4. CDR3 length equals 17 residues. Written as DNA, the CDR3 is TGTGCCAGCAGCGCGGGACTAGCGGGAGGACTCACAGATACGCAGTATTTT. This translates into CASSAGLAGGLTDTQYF.

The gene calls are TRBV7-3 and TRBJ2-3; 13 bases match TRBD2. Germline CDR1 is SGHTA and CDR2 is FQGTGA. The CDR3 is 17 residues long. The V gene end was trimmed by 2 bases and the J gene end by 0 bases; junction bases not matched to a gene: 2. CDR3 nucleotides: TGTGCCAGCAGCTTATGGACTAGCGGGAGTAGCACAGATACGCAGTATTTT. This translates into CASSLWTSGSSTDTQYF.